This T cell receptor (beta chain) was retrieved from a study of blood T cell repertoires in COVID-19. Study overall: Samples of COVID-19 (acute and convalescent) were obtained from the United States, Italy and Spain. T cells, B-cell-depleted T cells, or PBMCs provided the cDNA or gDNA that served as material.

Authors' data handling: The authors estimated nucleated cell counts from reference gene primer amplification. Libraries were prepared by immunoSEQ multiplex PCR; TCRdb keeps only in-frame clonotypes and omits some of them. V, J and clone size are those of that table, while D and trimming were read from the DNA. This repertoire shows tens of thousands of clones, 84% found once; its top ten account for over 10%. The V and J ends lost 4 bases and 8 bases, in that order; junction bases with no gene match: 15. Germline CDR1 reads SEHNR; CDR2 reads FQNEAQ (reference sequence). This CDR3 spans 17 amino acids.

Sequenced: peripheral blood. The gene calls are TRBV7-9 and TRBJ2-1; 9 positions match TRBD1. This TCR derives from a human donor in a cohort sampled during active COVID-19. CDR3 sequence: CASSWIGWGQGEDEQFF. The CDR3 nucleotides read TGTGCCAGCAGCTGGATTGGATGGGGACAGGGTGAGGATGAGCAGTTCTTC.